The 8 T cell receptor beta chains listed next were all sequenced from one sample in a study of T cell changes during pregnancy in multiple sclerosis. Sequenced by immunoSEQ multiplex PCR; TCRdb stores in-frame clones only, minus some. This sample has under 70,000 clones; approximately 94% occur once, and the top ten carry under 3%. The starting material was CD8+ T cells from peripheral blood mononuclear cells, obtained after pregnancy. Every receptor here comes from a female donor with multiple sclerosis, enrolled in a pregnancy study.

CDR3 loop: CASSLLLWQGASTDTQYF. The DNA of the CDR3 is TGCGCCAGCAGCTTGTTATTGTGGCAGGGGGCCAGCACAGATACGCAGTATTTT. This rearrangement joins TRBV5-1 to TRBJ2-3; the match to TRBD1 covers 8 bases. The CDR3 spans 18 residues. The V and J ends lost 1 base and 0 bases, in that order; junction bases with no gene match: 10. Germline lookup yields CDR1 SGHRS and CDR2 YFSETQ.

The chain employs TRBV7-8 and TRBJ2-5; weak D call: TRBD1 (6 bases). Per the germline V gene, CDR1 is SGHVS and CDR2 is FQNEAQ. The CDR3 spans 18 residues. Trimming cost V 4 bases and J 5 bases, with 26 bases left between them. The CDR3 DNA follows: TGTGCCAGCAGCTCCCAAATTGGGGGCGCAAGGTCCTGGGAGACCCAGTACTTC. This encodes CASSSQIGGARSWETQYF.

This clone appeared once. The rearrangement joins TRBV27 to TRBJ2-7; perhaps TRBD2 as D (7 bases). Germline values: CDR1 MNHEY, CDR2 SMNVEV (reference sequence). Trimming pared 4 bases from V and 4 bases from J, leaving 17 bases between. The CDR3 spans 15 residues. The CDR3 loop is CASSWSAGARYEQYF. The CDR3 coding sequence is TGTGCCAGCAGTTGGTCTGCGGGGGCGCGATACGAGCAGTACTTC.

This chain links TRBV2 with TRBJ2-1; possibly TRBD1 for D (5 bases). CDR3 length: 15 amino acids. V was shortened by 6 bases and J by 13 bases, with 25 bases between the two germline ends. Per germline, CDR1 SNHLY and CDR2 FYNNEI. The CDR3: CASSLNTGLQRGQFF. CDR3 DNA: TGTGCCAGCAGCCTTAATACGGGCCTACAAAGGGGACAGTTCTTC.

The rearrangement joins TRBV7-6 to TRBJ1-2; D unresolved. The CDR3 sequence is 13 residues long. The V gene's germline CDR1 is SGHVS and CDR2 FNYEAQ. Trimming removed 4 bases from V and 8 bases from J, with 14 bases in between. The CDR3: CASSSGLYGGYTF. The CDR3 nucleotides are TGTGCCAGCAGCTCCGGTCTCTACGGGGGCTACACCTTC.

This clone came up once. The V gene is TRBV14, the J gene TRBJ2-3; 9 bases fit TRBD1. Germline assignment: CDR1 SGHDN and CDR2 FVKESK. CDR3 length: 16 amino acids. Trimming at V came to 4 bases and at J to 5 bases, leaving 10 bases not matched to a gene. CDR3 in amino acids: CASSLRKQGAEDTQYF. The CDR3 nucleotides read TGTGCCAGCAGCCTCCGGAAACAGGGGGCGGAAGATACGCAGTATTTT.

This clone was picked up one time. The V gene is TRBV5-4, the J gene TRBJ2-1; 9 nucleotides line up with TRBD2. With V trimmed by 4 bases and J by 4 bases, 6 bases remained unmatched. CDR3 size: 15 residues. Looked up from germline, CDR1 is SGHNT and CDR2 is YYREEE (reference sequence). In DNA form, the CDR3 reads TGTGCCAGCAGCCAGACTAGCGGAGCATACAATGAGCAGTTCTTC. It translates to CASSQTSGAYNEQFF.

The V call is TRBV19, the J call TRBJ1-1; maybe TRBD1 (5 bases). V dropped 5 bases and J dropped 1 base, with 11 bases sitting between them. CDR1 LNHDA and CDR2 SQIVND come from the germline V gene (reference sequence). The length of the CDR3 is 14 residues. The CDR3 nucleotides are TGTGCCAGTAGTTTGTGGGGCCGGAACACTGAAGCTTTCTTT. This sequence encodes CASSLWGRNTEAFF.